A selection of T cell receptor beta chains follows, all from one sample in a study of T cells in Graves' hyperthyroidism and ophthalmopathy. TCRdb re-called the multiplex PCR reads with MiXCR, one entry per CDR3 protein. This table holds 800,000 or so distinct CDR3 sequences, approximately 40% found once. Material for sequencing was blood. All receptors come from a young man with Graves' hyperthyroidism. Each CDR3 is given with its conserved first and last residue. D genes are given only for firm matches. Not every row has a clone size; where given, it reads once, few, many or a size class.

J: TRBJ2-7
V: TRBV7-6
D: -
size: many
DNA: TGCGCCAGCAGCCAATCGGGATCCTACGAGCAGTACTTC
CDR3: CASSQSGSYEQYF

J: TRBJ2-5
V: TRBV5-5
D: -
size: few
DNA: TGTGCCAGCAGCTTTCAGGTACAAGAGACCCAGTACTTC
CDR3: CASSFQVQETQYF

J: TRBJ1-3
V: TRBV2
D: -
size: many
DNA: TGTGCCAGCAGTTTACTCCCCACTGGAAACACCATATATTTT
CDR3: CASSLLPTGNTIYF

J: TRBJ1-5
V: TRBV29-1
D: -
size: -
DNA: TGCAGCGTGCTGGTCGGGGATAGCTACGAGCATTTT
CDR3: CSVLVGDSYEHF

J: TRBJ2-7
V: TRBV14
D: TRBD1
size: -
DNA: TGTGCCAGCAGCCGTCGGACAGGGGTCTACGAGCAGTACTTC
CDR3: CASSRRTGVYEQYF

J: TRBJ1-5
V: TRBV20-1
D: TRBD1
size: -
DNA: TGCAGTGCCCGGGACAGGCATTTT
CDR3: CSARDRHF

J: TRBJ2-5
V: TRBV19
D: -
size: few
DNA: TGTGCCAGTAACCGGGGGCCTCAAGAGACCCAGTACTTC
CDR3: CASNRGPQETQYF

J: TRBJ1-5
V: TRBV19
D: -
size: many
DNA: TGTGCCACCTCAGGGACGGTGAATCAGCCCCAGCATTTT
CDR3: CATSGTVNQPQHF

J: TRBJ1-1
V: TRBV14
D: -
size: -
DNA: TGTGCCAGCAGCCAAGTTATTTTGGGGACACGAGGTGAAGCTTTCTTT
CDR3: CASSQVILGTRGEAFF

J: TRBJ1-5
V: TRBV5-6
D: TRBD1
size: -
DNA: TGTGCCAGCACCATCTCGGCAGGGGGCATTTGGAATCAGCCCCAGCATTTT
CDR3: CASTISAGGIWNQPQHF

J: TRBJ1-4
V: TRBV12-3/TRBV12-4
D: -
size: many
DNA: TGTGCCAGCACCGATGCTACTACAGGAGAAAAACTGTTTTTT
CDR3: CASTDATTGEKLFF

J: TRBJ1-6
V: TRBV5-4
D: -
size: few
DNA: TGTGCCAGCACCTTTAAGAGCTCCTATAATTCACCCCTCCACTTT
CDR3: CASTFKSSYNSPLHF

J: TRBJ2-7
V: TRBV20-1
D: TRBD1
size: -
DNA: TGCAGTGCTTTCTCCGGGACAGGGGGCTACGAGCAGTACTTC
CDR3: CSAFSGTGGYEQYF

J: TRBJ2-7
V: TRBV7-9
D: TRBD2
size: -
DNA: TGTGCCAGCAGCTTGGCCATTTTAGCGGGAGCCGAGCAGTACTTC
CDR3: CASSLAILAGAEQYF

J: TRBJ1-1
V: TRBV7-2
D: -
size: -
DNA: TGTGCCAGCAGCTTTTATGAGGAAAACACTGAAGCTTTCTTT
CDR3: CASSFYEENTEAFF

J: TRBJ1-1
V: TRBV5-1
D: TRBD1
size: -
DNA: TGCGCCACCCAGACAGGGGAGGGGAACACTGAAGCTTTCTTT
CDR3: CATQTGEGNTEAFF

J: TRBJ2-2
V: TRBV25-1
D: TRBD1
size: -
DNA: TGTGCCAGCTGGGGACAGGGCACCGGGGAGCTGTTTTTT
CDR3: CASWGQGTGELFF

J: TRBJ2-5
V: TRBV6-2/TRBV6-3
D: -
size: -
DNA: TGTGCCAGCATTACCGGACATCTGGAGACCCAGTACTTC
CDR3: CASITGHLETQYF

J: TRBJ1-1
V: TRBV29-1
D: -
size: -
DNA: TGCAGCCATAGGGAAACGAACACTGAAGCTTTCTTT
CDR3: CSHRETNTEAFF

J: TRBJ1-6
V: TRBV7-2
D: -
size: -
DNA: TGTGCCAGCAGCTCAGTCGCGGGACCCGAATTTTCACCCCTCCACTTT
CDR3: CASSSVAGPEFSPLHF

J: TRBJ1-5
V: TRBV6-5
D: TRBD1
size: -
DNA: TGTGCCAGCCACGGACAGGCAAATCAGCCCCAGCATTTT
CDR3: CASHGQANQPQHF

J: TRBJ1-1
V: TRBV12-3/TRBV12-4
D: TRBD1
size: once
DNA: TGTGCCAGCAGTGCGGGACAGGGGGTAGCTGAAGCTTTCTTT
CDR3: CASSAGQGVAEAFF

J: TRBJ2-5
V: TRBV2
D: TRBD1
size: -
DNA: TGTGCCAGCAGGGCCGGGACAGGGAAAGAGACCCAGTACTTC
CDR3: CASRAGTGKETQYF

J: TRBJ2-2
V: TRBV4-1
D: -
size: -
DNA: TGCGCCAGCAGCCAGGGAGTTGGCGCCGGGGAGCTGTTTTTT
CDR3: CASSQGVGAGELFF

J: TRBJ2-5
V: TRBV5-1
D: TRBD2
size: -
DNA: TGCGCCAGCAGAGCGGGAGTTAATCAAGGGACCCAGTACTTC
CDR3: CASRAGVNQGTQYF

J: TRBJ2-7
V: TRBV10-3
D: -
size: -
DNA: TGTGCCAGCAGTTACGCCCCCGGGTCAACAAGGAACGAGCAGTACTTC
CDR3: CASSYAPGSTRNEQYF

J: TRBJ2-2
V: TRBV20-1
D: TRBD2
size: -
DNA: TGCAGTGCCCAGACTAGCGAGTGGACCGGGGAGCTGTTTTTT
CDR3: CSAQTSEWTGELFF